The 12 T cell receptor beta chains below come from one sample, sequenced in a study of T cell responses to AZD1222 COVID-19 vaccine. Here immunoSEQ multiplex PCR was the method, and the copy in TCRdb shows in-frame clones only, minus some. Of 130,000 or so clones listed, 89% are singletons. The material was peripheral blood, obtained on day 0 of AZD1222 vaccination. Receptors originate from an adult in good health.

As DNA, the CDR3 is TGTGCCAGCAGCCTCACCCAGAGGAACACTGAAGCTTTCTTT. Amino acids: CASSLTQRNTEAFF. This chain links TRBV9 with TRBJ1-1; D is ambiguous. The CDR3 totals 14 residues. V lost 4 bases to trimming and J lost 1 base, with 11 bases between them. Germline V gives CDR1 SGDLS, CDR2 YYNGEE.

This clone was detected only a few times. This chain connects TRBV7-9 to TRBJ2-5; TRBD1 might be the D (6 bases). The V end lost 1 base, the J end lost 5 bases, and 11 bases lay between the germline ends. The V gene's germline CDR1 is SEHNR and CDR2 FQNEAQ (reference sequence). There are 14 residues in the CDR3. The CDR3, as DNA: TGTGCCAGCAGCTTAGAGGGGGAGCGGGAGACCCAGTACTTC. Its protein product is CASSLEGERETQYF.

CDR3 DNA sequence: TGCGCCAGCAGTGAGTCCAGGACAGGGAATTCACCCCTCCACTTT. It codes for CASSESRTGNSPLHF. The chain carries TRBV10-2 and TRBJ1-6, with TRBD1 identical over 8 bases. The ends lost 0 bases at V and 7 bases at J; junction bases unmatched: 2. Germline CDR1 and CDR2: WSHSY and SAAADI. The CDR3 is made up of 15 amino acids.

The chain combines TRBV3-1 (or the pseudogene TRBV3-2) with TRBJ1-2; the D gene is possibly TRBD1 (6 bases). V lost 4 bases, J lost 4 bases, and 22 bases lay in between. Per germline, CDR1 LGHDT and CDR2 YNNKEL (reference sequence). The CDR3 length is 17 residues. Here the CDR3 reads CASSRRRSDRFSYGYTF. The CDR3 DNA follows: TGTGCCAGCAGCCGGCGCCGCTCAGACAGGTTCTCCTATGGCTACACCTTC.

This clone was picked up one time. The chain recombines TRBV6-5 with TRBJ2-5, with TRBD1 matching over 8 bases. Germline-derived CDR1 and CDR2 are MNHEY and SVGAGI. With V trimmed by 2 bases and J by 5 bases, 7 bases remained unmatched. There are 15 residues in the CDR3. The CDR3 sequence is CASSYGTDRAETQYF. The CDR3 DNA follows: TGTGCCAGCAGTTACGGGACGGACAGGGCGGAGACCCAGTACTTC.

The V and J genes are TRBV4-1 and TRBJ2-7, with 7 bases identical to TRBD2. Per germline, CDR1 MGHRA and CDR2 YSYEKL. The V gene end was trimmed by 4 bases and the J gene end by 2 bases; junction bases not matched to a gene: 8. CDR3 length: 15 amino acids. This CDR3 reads CASSPGEGGTYEQYF. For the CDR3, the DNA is TGCGCCAGCAGCCCGGGGGAGGGAGGCACCTACGAGCAGTACTTC.

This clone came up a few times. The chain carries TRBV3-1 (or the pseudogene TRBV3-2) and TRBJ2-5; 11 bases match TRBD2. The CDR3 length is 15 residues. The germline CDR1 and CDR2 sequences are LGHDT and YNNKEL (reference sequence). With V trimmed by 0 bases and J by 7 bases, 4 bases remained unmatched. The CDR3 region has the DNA TGTGCCAGCAGCCAAGAAGGACTAGCGGGCCGGACCCAGTACTTC. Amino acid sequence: CASSQEGLAGRTQYF.

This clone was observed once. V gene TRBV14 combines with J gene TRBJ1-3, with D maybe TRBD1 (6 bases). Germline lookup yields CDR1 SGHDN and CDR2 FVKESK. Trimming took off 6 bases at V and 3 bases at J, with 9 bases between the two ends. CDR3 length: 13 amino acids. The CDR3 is CASSRQVGNTIYF. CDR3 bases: TGTGCCAGCAGTCGACAGGTTGGAAACACCATATATTTT. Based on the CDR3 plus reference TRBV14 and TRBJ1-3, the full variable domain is EAGVTQFPSHSVIEKGQTVTLRCDPISGHDNLYWYRRVMGKEIKFLLHFVKESKQDESGMPNNRFLAERTGGTYSTLKVQPAELEDSGVYFCASSRQVGNTIYFGEGSWLTVV.

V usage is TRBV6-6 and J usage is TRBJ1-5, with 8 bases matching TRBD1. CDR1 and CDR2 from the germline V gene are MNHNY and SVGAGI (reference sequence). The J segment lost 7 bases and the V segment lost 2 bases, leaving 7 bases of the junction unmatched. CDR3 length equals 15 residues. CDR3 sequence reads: CASSYPGQGGQPQHF. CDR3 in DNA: TGTGCCAGCAGTTACCCCGGACAGGGAGGACAGCCCCAGCATTTT.

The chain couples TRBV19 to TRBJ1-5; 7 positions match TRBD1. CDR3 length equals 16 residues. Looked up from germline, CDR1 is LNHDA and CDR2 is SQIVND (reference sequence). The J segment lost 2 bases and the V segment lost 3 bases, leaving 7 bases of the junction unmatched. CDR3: CASSITTGKGNQPQHF. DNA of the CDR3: TGTGCCAGTAGTATCACGACAGGGAAGGGCAATCAGCCCCAGCATTTT.

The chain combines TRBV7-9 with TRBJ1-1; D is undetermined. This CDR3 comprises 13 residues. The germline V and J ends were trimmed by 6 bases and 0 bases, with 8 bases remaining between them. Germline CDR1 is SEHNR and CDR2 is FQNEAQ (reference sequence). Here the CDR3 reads CASSPMMNTEAFF. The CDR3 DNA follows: TGTGCCAGCAGTCCGATGATGAACACTGAAGCTTTCTTT.

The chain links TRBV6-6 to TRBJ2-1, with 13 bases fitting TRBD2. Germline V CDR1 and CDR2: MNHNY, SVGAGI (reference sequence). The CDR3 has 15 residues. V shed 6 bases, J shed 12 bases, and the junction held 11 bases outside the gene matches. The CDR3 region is CASSHGTSGVRGQFF. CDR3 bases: TGTGCCAGCAGCCACGGGACTAGCGGGGTTCGGGGGCAGTTCTTC.